This T cell receptor (beta chain) was sequenced for a study of cytomegalovirus exposure and HLA in healthy donors. Study details: The 110 or so validation repertoires were produced on the same platform as the 650 to 800 repertoires of the first cohort. This was reported in a later analysis.

Here immunoSEQ multiplex PCR was the method, and the copy in TCRdb shows in-frame clones only, minus some. Among 65,000 to 90,000 clones listed, roughly 89% were seen once. Concerning this clone: Its antigen is still unknown.

Study results and limitations: The finding came from a later analysis; first-cohort TCR clusters tended to co-occur in the 130 or so validation repertoires.

Germline V lookup: CDR1 LGHNA, CDR2 YNFKEQ. The J segment lost 0 bases and the V segment lost 3 bases, leaving 8 bases of the junction unmatched. The CDR3 is 17 amino acids. This chain joins TRBV4-2 and TRBJ1-5; TRBD1 aligns across 7 bases. The receptor was isolated from a woman in her late teens or twenties in good health and CMV-seropositive. Sample: PBMCs. CDR3 loop: CASSQTGQDRSNQPQHF. For the CDR3, the DNA is TGTGCCAGCAGCCAGACCGGACAGGACCGTAGCAATCAGCCCCAGCATTTT.